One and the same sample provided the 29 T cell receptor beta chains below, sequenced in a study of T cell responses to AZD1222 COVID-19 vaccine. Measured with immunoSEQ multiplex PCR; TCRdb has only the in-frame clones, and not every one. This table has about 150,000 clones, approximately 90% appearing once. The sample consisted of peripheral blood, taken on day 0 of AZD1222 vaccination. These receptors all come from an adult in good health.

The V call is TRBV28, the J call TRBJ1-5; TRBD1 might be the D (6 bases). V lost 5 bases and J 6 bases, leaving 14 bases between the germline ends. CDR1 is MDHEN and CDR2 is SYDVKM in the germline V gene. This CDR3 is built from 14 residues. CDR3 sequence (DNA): TGTGCCAGCAGTCTGGGTGGGACAACTCAGCCCCAGCATTTT. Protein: CASSLGGTTQPQHF.

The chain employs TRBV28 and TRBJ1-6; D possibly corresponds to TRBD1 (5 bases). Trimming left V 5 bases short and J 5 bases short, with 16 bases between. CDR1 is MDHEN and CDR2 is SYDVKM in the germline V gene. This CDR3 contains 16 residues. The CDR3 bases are TGTGCCAGCAGTCTCTCCAGGGAATATAATAATTCACCCCTCCACTTT. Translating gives CASSLSREYNNSPLHF.

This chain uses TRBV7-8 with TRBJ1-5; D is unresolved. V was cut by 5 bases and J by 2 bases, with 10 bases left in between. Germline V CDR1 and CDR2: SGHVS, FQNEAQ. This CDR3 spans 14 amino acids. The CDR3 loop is CASSAEQGNQPQHF. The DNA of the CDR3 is TGTGCCAGCAGCGCGGAGCAGGGCAATCAGCCCCAGCATTTT. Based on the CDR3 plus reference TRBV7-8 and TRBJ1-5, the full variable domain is GAGVSQSPRYKVAKRGQDVALRCDPISGHVSLFWYQQALGQGPEFLTYFQNEAQLDKSGLPSDRFFAERPEGSVSTLKIQRTQQEDSAVYLCASSAEQGNQPQHFGDGTRLSIL.

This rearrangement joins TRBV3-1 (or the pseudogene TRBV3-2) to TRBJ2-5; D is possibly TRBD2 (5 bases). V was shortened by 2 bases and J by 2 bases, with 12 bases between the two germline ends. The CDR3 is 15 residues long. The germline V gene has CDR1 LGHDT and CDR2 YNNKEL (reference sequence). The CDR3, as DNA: TGTGCCAGCAGCCAAACCATCGGACTTCAAGAGACCCAGTACTTC. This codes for CASSQTIGLQETQYF.

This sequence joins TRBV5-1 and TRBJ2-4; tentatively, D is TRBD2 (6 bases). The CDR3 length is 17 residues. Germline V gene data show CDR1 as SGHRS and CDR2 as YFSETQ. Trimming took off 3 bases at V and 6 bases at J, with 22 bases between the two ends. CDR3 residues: CASSSPFGTPGGNIQYF. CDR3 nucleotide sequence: TGCGCCAGCAGCTCGCCATTCGGGACTCCCGGAGGAAACATTCAGTACTTC.

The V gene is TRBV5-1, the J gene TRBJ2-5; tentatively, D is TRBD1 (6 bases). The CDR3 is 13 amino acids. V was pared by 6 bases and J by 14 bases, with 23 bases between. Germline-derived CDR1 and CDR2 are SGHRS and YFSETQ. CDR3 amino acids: CASTRTGTTVAYF. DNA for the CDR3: TGCGCCAGCACCCGCACCGGGACAACGGTCGCTTACTTC.

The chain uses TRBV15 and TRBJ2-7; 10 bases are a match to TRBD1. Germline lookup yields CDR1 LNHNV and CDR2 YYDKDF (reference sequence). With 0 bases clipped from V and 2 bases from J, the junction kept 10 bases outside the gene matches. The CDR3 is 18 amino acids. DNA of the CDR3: TGTGCCACCAGCAGAGATCTACCGGGACAGGGGCCTCCCTACGAGCAGTACTTC. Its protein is CATSRDLPGQGPPYEQYF.

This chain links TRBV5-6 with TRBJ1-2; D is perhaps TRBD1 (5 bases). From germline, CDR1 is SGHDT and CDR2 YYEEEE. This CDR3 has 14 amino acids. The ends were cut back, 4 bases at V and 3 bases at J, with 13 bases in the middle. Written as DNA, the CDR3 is TGTGCCAGCAGCCACGGGGGGAGATACTATGGCTACACCTTC. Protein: CASSHGGRYYGYTF.

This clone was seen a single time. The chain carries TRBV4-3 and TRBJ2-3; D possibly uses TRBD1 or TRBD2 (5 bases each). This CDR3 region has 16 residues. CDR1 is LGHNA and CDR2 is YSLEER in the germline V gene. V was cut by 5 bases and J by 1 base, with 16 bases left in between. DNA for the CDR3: TGCGCCAGCAGCTCGACCGGGACGCGGGGCACAGATACGCAGTATTTT. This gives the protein CASSSTGTRGTDTQYF.

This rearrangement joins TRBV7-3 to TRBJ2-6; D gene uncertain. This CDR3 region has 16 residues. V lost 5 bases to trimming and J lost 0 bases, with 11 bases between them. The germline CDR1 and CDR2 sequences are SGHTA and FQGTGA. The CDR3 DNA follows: TGTGCCAGCAGCCCAGGACGGAGCTCTGGGGCCAACGTCCTGACTTTC. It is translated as CASSPGRSSGANVLTF.

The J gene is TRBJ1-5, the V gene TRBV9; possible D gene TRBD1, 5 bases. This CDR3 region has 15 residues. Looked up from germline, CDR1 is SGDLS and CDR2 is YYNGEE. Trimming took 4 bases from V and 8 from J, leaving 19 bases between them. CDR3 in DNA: TGTGCCAGCAGCACAGGACCGACAGCATCGGAGCCCCAGCATTTT. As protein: CASSTGPTASEPQHF.

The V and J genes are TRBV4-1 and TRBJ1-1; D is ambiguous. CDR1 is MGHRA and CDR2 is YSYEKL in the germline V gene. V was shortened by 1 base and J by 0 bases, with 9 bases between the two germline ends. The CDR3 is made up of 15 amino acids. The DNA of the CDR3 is TGCGCCAGCAGCCAAGTGTCCCCATTGAACACTGAAGCTTTCTTT. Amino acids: CASSQVSPLNTEAFF.

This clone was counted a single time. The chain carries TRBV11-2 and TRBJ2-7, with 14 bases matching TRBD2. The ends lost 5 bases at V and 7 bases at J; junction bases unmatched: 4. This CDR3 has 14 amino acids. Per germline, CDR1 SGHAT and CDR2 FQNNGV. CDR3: CASSLGLAGGEQYF. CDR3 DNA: TGTGCCAGCAGCCTCGGACTAGCGGGGGGTGAGCAGTACTTC.

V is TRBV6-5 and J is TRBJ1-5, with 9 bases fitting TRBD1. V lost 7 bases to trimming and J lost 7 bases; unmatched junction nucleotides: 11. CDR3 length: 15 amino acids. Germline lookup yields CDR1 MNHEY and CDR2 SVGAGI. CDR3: CASTQGQGGKQPQHF. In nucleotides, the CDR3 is TGTGCCAGCACCCAGGGACAGGGAGGTAAGCAGCCCCAGCATTTT.

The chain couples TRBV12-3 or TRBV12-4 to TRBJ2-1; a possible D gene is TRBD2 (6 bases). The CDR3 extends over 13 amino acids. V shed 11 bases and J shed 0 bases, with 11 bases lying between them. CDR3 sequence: CASAGNSYNEQFF. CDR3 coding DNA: TGTGCCTCGGCGGGGAACTCCTACAATGAGCAGTTCTTC.

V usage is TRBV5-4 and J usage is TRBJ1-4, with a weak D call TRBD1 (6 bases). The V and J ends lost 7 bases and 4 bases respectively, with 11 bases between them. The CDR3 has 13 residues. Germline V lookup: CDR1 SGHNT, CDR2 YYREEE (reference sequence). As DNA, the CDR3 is TGTGCCAGCCTTGACAGGCTTAATGAAAAACTGTTTTTT. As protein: CASLDRLNEKLFF.

CDR3 in amino acids: CASSPTGQGPFYGYTF. CDR3 bases: TGTGCCAGCAGCCCGACGGGACAGGGTCCTTTTTATGGCTACACCTTC. V gene TRBV6-4 combines with J gene TRBJ1-2; TRBD1 matches at 9 bases. CDR3 size: 16 residues. J gave up 5 bases and V 6 bases, and 13 bases lay outside the gene matches. Germline V lookup: CDR1 MRHNA, CDR2 SNTAGT.

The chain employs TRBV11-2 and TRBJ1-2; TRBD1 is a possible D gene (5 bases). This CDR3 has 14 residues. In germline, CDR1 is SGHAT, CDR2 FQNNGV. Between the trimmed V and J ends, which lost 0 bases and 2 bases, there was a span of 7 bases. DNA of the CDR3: TGTGCCAGCAGCTTAGACCCAGGGAACTATGGCTACACCTTC. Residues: CASSLDPGNYGYTF.

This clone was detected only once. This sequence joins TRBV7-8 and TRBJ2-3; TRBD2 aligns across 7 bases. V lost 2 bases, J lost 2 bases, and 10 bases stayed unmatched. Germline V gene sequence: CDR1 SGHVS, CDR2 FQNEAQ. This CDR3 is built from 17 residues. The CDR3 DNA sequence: TGTGCCAGCAGCTTAACGGGGGGAGGTAGATACACAGATACGCAGTATTTT. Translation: CASSLTGGGRYTDTQYF.

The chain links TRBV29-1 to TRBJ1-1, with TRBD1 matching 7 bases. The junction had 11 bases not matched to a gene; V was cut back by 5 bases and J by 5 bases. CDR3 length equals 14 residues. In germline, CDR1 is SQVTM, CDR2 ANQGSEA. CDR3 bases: TGCAGCGTTAAGCCCGAGACAGGGAGGACTGAAGCTTTCTTT. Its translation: CSVKPETGRTEAFF.

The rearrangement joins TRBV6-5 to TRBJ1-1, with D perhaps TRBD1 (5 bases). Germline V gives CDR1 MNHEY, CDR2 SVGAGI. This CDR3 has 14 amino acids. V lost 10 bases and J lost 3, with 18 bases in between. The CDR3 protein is CATSLTAGYTEAFF. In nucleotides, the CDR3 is TGTGCCACCTCCTTGACAGCGGGTTACACTGAAGCTTTCTTT.

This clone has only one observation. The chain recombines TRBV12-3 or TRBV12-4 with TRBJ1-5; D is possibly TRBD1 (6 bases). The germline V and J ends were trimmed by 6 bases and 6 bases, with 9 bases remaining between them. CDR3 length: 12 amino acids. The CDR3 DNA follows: TGTGCCAGCAGGGGGACACTTCAGCCCCAGCATTTT. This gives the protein CASRGTLQPQHF.

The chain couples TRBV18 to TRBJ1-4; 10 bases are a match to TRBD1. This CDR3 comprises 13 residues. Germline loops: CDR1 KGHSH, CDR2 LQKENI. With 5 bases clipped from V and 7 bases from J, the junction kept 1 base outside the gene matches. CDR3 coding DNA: TGTGCCAGCTCAGGGACAGGGGCTGAAAAACTGTTTTTT. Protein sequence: CASSGTGAEKLFF.

As DNA, the CDR3 is TGTGCCAGCAGCTTCGCCTCACTCCTCTCCTCTGGAAACACCATATATTTT. It specifies CASSFASLLSSGNTIYF. This chain uses TRBV4-2 with TRBJ1-3; D gene uncertain. Germline V gene data show CDR1 as LGHNA and CDR2 as YNFKEQ. Trimming removed 5 bases from V and 0 bases from J, with 17 bases in between. CDR3 size: 17 residues.

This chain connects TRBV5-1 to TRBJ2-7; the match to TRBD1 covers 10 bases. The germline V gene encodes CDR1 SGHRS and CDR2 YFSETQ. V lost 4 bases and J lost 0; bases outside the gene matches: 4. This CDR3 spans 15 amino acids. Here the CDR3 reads CASSTGTGVSYEQYF. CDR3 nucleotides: TGCGCCAGCAGCACGGGGACAGGGGTCTCCTACGAGCAGTACTTC.

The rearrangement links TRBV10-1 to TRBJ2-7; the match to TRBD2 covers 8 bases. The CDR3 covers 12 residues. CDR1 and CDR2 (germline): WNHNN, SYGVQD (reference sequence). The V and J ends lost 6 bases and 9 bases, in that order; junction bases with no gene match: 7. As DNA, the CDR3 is TGCGCCAGCAGATCGGGACTAGTGCGGCAGTACTTC. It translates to CASRSGLVRQYF.

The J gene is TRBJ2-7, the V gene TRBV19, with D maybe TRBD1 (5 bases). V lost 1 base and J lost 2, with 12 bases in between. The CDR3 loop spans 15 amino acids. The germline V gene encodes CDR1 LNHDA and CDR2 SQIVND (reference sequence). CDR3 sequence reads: CASSIAPGQTYEQYF. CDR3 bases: TGTGCCAGTAGTATAGCCCCAGGGCAAACCTACGAGCAGTACTTC.

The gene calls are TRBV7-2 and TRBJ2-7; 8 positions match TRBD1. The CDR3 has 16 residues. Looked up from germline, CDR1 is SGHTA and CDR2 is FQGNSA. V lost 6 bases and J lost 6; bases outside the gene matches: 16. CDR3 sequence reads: CASSPLQGEAWSEQYF. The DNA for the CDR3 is TGTGCCAGCAGTCCCCTACAGGGGGAGGCTTGGTCCGAGCAGTACTTC.

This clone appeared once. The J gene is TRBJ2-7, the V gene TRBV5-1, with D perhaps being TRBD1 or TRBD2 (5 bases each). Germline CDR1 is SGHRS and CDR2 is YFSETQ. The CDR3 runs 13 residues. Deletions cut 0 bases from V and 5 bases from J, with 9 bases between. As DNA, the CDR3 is TGCGCCAGCAGCTTGGAACAGGAGGACGAGCAGTACTTC. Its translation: CASSLEQEDEQYF.